These T cell receptor beta chains were read from a single sample in a study of T cell responses to AZD1222 COVID-19 vaccine. Measured with immunoSEQ multiplex PCR; TCRdb has only the in-frame clones, and not every one. The sample lists some 170,000 clones, about 90% seen once, with around 4.5% in the top ten. The sequences come from peripheral blood, collected on day 0 of MenACWY control vaccination. The receptors stem from an adult in good health. Each CDR3 is given with its conserved first and last residue. The D gene is left open where the match is weak. Clone size is given for some rows only: seen once, a few or many times, or a class if the clone is expanded.

V gene: TRBV27
J gene: TRBJ2-4
D gene: TRBD2
clone size: NA
CDR3 protein: CASSLRREPNIQYF
CDR3 DNA: TGTGCCAGCAGCCTTAGGCGGGAGCCAAACATTCAGTACTTC

V gene: TRBV6-2/TRBV6-3
J gene: TRBJ2-1
D gene: TRBD2
clone size: NA
CDR3 protein: CASSYTMRTSGPSYNEQFF
CDR3 DNA: TGTGCCAGCAGTTATACGATGCGGACTAGCGGGCCCTCCTACAATGAGCAGTTCTTC

V gene: TRBV5-4
J gene: TRBJ2-1
D gene: NA
clone size: NA
CDR3 protein: CASSLDSGTNNEQFF
CDR3 DNA: TGTGCCAGCAGCTTGGATAGCGGTACAAACAATGAGCAGTTCTTC

V gene: TRBV24-1
J gene: TRBJ2-3
D gene: NA
clone size: once
CDR3 protein: CATSGFAGTDTQYF
CDR3 DNA: TGTGCCACCAGTGGGTTCGCGGGGACAGATACGCAGTATTTT

V gene: TRBV10-3
J gene: TRBJ2-3
D gene: TRBD2
clone size: NA
CDR3 protein: CAVSPGLETDTQYF
CDR3 DNA: TGTGCCGTATCACCGGGACTAGAGACAGATACGCAGTATTTT

V gene: TRBV5-5
J gene: TRBJ1-5
D gene: TRBD1
clone size: NA
CDR3 protein: CASSREGTDNQPQHF
CDR3 DNA: TGTGCCAGCAGCAGAGAAGGGACAGATAATCAGCCCCAGCATTTT

V gene: TRBV5-4
J gene: TRBJ2-1
D gene: NA
clone size: NA
CDR3 protein: CASSLVSTRNNEQFF
CDR3 DNA: TGTGCCAGCAGCTTGGTCTCGACAAGGAACAATGAGCAGTTCTTC

V gene: TRBV19
J gene: TRBJ1-5
D gene: NA
clone size: NA
CDR3 protein: CASSFGEGISYSNQPQHF
CDR3 DNA: TGTGCCAGTAGTTTCGGGGAGGGGATATCTTATAGCAATCAGCCCCAGCATTTT

V gene: TRBV5-6
J gene: TRBJ1-6
D gene: NA
clone size: NA
CDR3 protein: CASIPPPTRSSPLHF
CDR3 DNA: TGTGCCAGCATCCCGCCACCGACGAGGAGTTCACCCCTCCACTTT

V gene: TRBV6-5
J gene: TRBJ2-3
D gene: NA
clone size: NA
CDR3 protein: CASNTVTDTQYF
CDR3 DNA: TGTGCCAGCAACACAGTGACAGATACGCAGTATTTT

V gene: TRBV3-1/TRBV3-2
J gene: TRBJ1-2
D gene: NA
clone size: NA
CDR3 protein: CASSQDRSVYGYTF
CDR3 DNA: TGTGCCAGCAGCCAAGATCGCTCGGTCTATGGCTACACCTTC

V gene: TRBV5-1
J gene: TRBJ2-5
D gene: NA
clone size: NA
CDR3 protein: CASSPGDSEETQYF
CDR3 DNA: TGCGCCAGCAGTCCGGGGGACAGTGAAGAGACCCAGTACTTC

V gene: TRBV11-1
J gene: TRBJ2-7
D gene: NA
clone size: NA
CDR3 protein: CASSRHSDGYEQYF
CDR3 DNA: TGTGCCAGCAGTCGTCACTCGGACGGCTACGAGCAGTACTTC

V gene: TRBV7-3
J gene: TRBJ2-3
D gene: NA
clone size: NA
CDR3 protein: CASSQGWGADTQYF
CDR3 DNA: TGTGCCAGCAGCCAGGGCTGGGGGGCAGATACGCAGTATTTT

V gene: TRBV6-1
J gene: TRBJ2-3
D gene: TRBD2
clone size: NA
CDR3 protein: CASSEAVLAGGPDTQYF
CDR3 DNA: TGTGCCAGCAGTGAAGCGGTCTTGGCGGGAGGGCCCGATACGCAGTATTTT

V gene: TRBV30
J gene: TRBJ1-5
D gene: TRBD1
clone size: NA
CDR3 protein: CAWSSTGVNQPQHF
CDR3 DNA: TGTGCCTGGAGTTCGACAGGGGTAAATCAGCCCCAGCATTTT

V gene: TRBV6-5
J gene: TRBJ2-1
D gene: NA
clone size: NA
CDR3 protein: CASSYSGTIRGNEQFF
CDR3 DNA: TGTGCCAGCAGTTACTCCGGGACAATCCGCGGCAATGAGCAGTTCTTC

V gene: TRBV15
J gene: TRBJ1-3
D gene: NA
clone size: NA
CDR3 protein: CATSSWTANGNTIYF
CDR3 DNA: TGTGCCACCAGCTCGTGGACAGCTAACGGAAACACCATATATTTT

V gene: TRBV27
J gene: TRBJ1-1
D gene: NA
clone size: NA
CDR3 protein: CASRHPGGEAFF
CDR3 DNA: TGTGCCAGCCGTCACCCGGGCGGGGAAGCTTTCTTT

V gene: TRBV7-2
J gene: TRBJ1-5
D gene: NA
clone size: NA
CDR3 protein: CASSLGQTNNQPQHF
CDR3 DNA: TGTGCCAGCAGCTTGGGACAAACTAACAATCAGCCCCAGCATTTT

V gene: TRBV5-4
J gene: TRBJ1-1
D gene: TRBD1
clone size: NA
CDR3 protein: CASSLDPGGAEAFF
CDR3 DNA: TGTGCCAGCAGCTTGGATCCAGGGGGTGCTGAAGCTTTCTTT

V gene: TRBV7-2
J gene: TRBJ2-3
D gene: NA
clone size: NA
CDR3 protein: CASSLVDTQYF
CDR3 DNA: TGTGCCAGCAGCTTAGTAGATACGCAGTATTTT

V gene: TRBV4-1
J gene: TRBJ1-6
D gene: NA
clone size: NA
CDR3 protein: CASSQDGISPLHF
CDR3 DNA: TGCGCCAGCAGCCAAGACGGAATTTCACCCCTCCACTTT

V gene: TRBV28
J gene: TRBJ1-1
D gene: NA
clone size: NA
CDR3 protein: CASGSWGGNTEAFF
CDR3 DNA: TGTGCCAGCGGGAGCTGGGGGGGGAACACTGAAGCTTTCTTT

V gene: TRBV28
J gene: TRBJ2-4
D gene: NA
clone size: NA
CDR3 protein: CASSLYASKNIQYF
CDR3 DNA: TGTGCCAGCAGTTTATACGCGAGCAAAAACATTCAGTACTTC

V gene: TRBV11-3
J gene: TRBJ2-5
D gene: NA
clone size: NA
CDR3 protein: CASSLWGQETQYF
CDR3 DNA: TGTGCCAGCAGCTTATGGGGACAAGAGACCCAGTACTTC

V gene: TRBV14
J gene: TRBJ2-3
D gene: NA
clone size: NA
CDR3 protein: CASSQGARSDTQYF
CDR3 DNA: TGTGCCAGCAGCCAAGGGGCTAGGTCCGATACGCAGTATTTT

V gene: TRBV5-1
J gene: TRBJ2-1
D gene: NA
clone size: NA
CDR3 protein: CASSVNRDYNEQFF
CDR3 DNA: TGCGCCAGCAGCGTTAACAGGGACTACAATGAGCAGTTCTTC

V gene: TRBV6-1
J gene: TRBJ1-5
D gene: NA
clone size: NA
CDR3 protein: CASSEHGTSNQPQHF
CDR3 DNA: TGTGCCAGCAGTGAACATGGGACATCCAATCAGCCCCAGCATTTT

V gene: TRBV28
J gene: TRBJ1-1
D gene: NA
clone size: NA
CDR3 protein: CATTSDNALNTEAFF
CDR3 DNA: TGTGCCACCACCTCCGATAACGCTTTGAACACTGAAGCTTTCTTT

V gene: TRBV18
J gene: TRBJ2-5
D gene: NA
clone size: NA
CDR3 protein: CASSPQIGTETQYF
CDR3 DNA: TGTGCCAGCTCACCACAAATAGGGACGGAGACCCAGTACTTC

V gene: TRBV7-2
J gene: TRBJ1-3
D gene: TRBD1
clone size: NA
CDR3 protein: CASSLVPTTGGQGNTIYF
CDR3 DNA: TGTGCCAGCAGCTTAGTCCCTACGACAGGGGGCCAGGGAAACACCATATATTTT

V gene: TRBV20-1
J gene: TRBJ1-3
D gene: NA
clone size: NA
CDR3 protein: CSARVRNTIYF
CDR3 DNA: TGCAGTGCGAGGGTGAGAAACACCATATATTTT

V gene: TRBV6-4
J gene: TRBJ2-1
D gene: TRBD2
clone size: once
CDR3 protein: CASSDSEASGRLEQFF
CDR3 DNA: TGTGCCAGCAGTGACTCAGAGGCTAGCGGGAGGCTTGAGCAGTTCTTC

V gene: TRBV2
J gene: TRBJ1-1
D gene: NA
clone size: NA
CDR3 protein: CASSGRVRGSEAFF
CDR3 DNA: TGTGCCAGCAGCGGAAGGGTGAGAGGGTCTGAAGCTTTCTTT

V gene: TRBV9
J gene: TRBJ1-2
D gene: NA
clone size: NA
CDR3 protein: CASSEPRGYTF
CDR3 DNA: TGTGCCAGCAGCGAACCGCGCGGCTACACCTTC

V gene: TRBV29-1
J gene: TRBJ1-2
D gene: TRBD1
clone size: NA
CDR3 protein: CSVEDPGGYGYTF
CDR3 DNA: TGCAGCGTTGAAGATCCAGGGGGCTATGGCTACACCTTC

V gene: TRBV29-1
J gene: TRBJ1-2
D gene: NA
clone size: NA
CDR3 protein: CSARGRAEGYGYTF
CDR3 DNA: TGCAGCGCCCGGGGTCGGGCTGAGGGCTATGGCTACACCTTC

V gene: TRBV9
J gene: TRBJ2-7
D gene: TRBD2
clone size: NA
CDR3 protein: CASSVSSGRPYEQYF
CDR3 DNA: TGTGCCAGCAGCGTCAGTAGCGGGCGCCCCTACGAGCAGTACTTC